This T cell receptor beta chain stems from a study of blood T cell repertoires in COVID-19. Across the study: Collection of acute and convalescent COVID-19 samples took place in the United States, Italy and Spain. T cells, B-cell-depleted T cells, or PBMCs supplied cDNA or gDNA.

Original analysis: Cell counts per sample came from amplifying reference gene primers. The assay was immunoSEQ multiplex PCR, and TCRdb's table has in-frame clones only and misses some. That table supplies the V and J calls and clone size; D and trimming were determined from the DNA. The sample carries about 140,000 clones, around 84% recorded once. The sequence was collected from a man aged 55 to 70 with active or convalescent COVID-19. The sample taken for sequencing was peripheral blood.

The DNA of the CDR3 is TGTGCCAGCAGCGCAAGCGGGGGAGCAAACAATGAGCAGTTCTTC. It translates to CASSASGGANNEQFF. The V call is TRBV5-4, the J call TRBJ2-1; 8 bases agree with TRBD2. CDR1 is SGHNT and CDR2 is YYREEE in the germline V gene (reference sequence). V shed 4 bases, J shed 5 bases, and the junction held 8 bases outside the gene matches. The CDR3 extends over 15 amino acids.